This is a list of T cell receptor beta chains from one sample in a study of human T cells and chemical hapten exposure. One entry per CDR3 protein, called by TCRdb with MiXCR from the RACE reads. The sample shows 95,000 to 150,000 distinct CDR3 sequences, less than 15% of them seen only once. Here the sequenced sample was whole blood, taken in connection with sensitization to the hapten diphenylcyclopropenone (DPC). The receptors come from a young woman with alopecia areata. Some clones in this sample may be carry-over from other donors' samples. CDR3s include the opening cysteine and the closing phenylalanine or tryptophan. Each record gives: D gene, V gene, J gene, clone size, CDR3 DNA, CDR3 protein. The D gene is left open where the match is weak. Rows may omit the clone size; those that give it use once, few, many or a size class.

>NA|TRBV6-6|TRBJ1-1|many
TGTGCCAGCAGTCTACAAGTGAACACTGAAGCTTTCTTT
CASSLQVNTEAFF
>NA|TRBV3-1|TRBJ1-6|many
TGTGCCAGCAGCCAGGATAATTCACCCCTCCACTTT
CASSQDNSPLHF
>NA|TRBV4-2|TRBJ2-6|few
TGTGCCAGCAGCCAAGAACGATCTGTCTCTGGGGCCAACGTCCTGACTTTC
CASSQERSVSGANVLTF
>NA|TRBV20-1|TRBJ1-2|NA
TGCAGTGCTAGGACCACAGGGTACGGCTATGGCTACACCTTC
CSARTTGYGYGYTF
>NA|TRBV7-2|TRBJ1-1|NA
TGTGCCAGCAGCTTATATCTTCCTCTGGACGCTTTCTTT
CASSLYLPLDAFF
>NA|TRBV28|TRBJ1-3|NA
TGTGCCAGCAGTTCGGAGGTCACCATATATTTT
CASSSEVTIYF
>TRBD2|TRBV18|TRBJ2-5|few
TGTGCCAGCTCACCACCGGGACTAGCGGGGGTCGAGACCCAGTACTTC
CASSPPGLAGVETQYF
>TRBD1|TRBV4-3|TRBJ1-3|many
TGCGCCAGCAGCCAGTCCCGGGACAGTATGGCCATATATTTT
CASSQSRDSMAIYF
>TRBD2|TRBV7-2|TRBJ2-3|NA
TGTGCCAGCAGCACTAGCGGTGTGGCCGTTCGCACAGATACGCAGTATTTT
CASSTSGVAVRTDTQYF
>NA|TRBV7-9|TRBJ2-7|few
TGTGCCAGCAGCTTAAAAGGGACCTACGAGCAGTACTTC
CASSLKGTYEQYF
>NA|TRBV7-2|TRBJ1-2|many
TGTGCCAGCAGCTTATCTACGGGGTATGGCTACACCTTC
CASSLSTGYGYTF
>TRBD1|TRBV28|TRBJ2-7|NA
TGTGCCAGCAGTGTCGACAGGGGCCTCTACGAGCAGTACTTC
CASSVDRGLYEQYF
>TRBD1|TRBV7-2|TRBJ2-6|few
TGTGCCAGCAGCTTAGACCCACTGACAGGGCCTGGGGCCAACGTCCTGACTTTC
CASSLDPLTGPGANVLTF
>NA|TRBV7-2|TRBJ1-2|few
TGTGCCAGCAGCTTAGCGCGGGCAGGGCACTATGGCTACACCTTC
CASSLARAGHYGYTF
>TRBD1|TRBV25-1|TRBJ1-6|few
TGTGCCAGCAGTGAAACCTCCGGGACAGGACCTTCACCCCTCCACTTT
CASSETSGTGPSPLHF
>NA|TRBV6-5|TRBJ1-2|NA
TGTGCCAGCGGGCAGGGCTCAAGCGGGCCATATGGCTACACCTTC
CASGQGSSGPYGYTF
>NA|TRBV27|TRBJ2-5|NA
TGTGCCAGCAGTTACGGGGGAGAGACCCAGTACTTC
CASSYGGETQYF
>NA|TRBV18|TRBJ1-1|many
TGTGCCAGCTCACCACAGGTTAACACTGAAGCTTTCTTT
CASSPQVNTEAFF
>TRBD1|TRBV20-1|TRBJ2-7|NA
TGCAGTGCTGAGTGGACAGGGGACTACGAGCAGTACTTC
CSAEWTGDYEQYF
>TRBD1|TRBV29-1|TRBJ2-5|many
TGCAGCGCCGTCGGGACAGACCAAGAGACCCAGTACTTC
CSAVGTDQETQYF
>NA|TRBV7-9|TRBJ1-2|many
TGTGCCAGCAGCGGAAGGGGAAACTATGGCTACACCTTC
CASSGRGNYGYTF
>NA|TRBV20-1|TRBJ2-7|NA
TGCAGTGCTAGTTGGGACACTTCCTACGAGCAGTACTTC
CSASWDTSYEQYF
>TRBD1|TRBV12-3/TRBV12-4|TRBJ1-2|NA
TGTGCCAGCAGTTCCCCCCCCGCAGGGGGCTATGGCTACACCTTC
CASSSPPAGGYGYTF
>NA|TRBV28|TRBJ2-5|NA
TGTGCAAGCGCGGCAGCGCAAGAGACCCAGTACTTC
CASAAAQETQYF
>NA|TRBV20-1|TRBJ1-2|few
TGCAGTGCTAGAGATTCGGGGGGCTTTGGCGGCTACACCTTC
CSARDSGGFGGYTF
>NA|TRBV28|TRBJ1-1|NA
TGTGCCAGCAGTTCAGCTGGGTCCGCGAACACTGAAGCTTTCTTT
CASSSAGSANTEAFF
>NA|TRBV7-2|TRBJ2-7|many
TGTGCCAGCAGCAGAGAGGCATGGGGGGGCCGAGCGGACGAGCAGTACTTC
CASSREAWGGRADEQYF
>TRBD2|TRBV6-6|TRBJ2-3|NA
TGTGCCAGCAGTTATCGGAGCGGGGGCACAGATACGCAGTATTTT
CASSYRSGGTDTQYF
>NA|TRBV28|TRBJ2-1|few
TGTGCCAGCAGTTCCCGACTAGTGCGGAATGAGCAGTTCTTC
CASSSRLVRNEQFF
>NA|TRBV4-3|TRBJ1-6|NA
TGCGCCAGCAGCCAAGGATCATCAGGGTCACCCCTCCACTTT
CASSQGSSGSPLHF
>NA|TRBV7-2|TRBJ2-3|many
TGTGCCAGCAGCCCCAGATTCCCAAGGGGCACAGATACGCAGTATTTT
CASSPRFPRGTDTQYF
>NA|TRBV28|TRBJ1-6|few
TGTGCCAGCAGTTTATCTGCAGCTTCACCCCTCCACTTT
CASSLSAASPLHF
>TRBD1|TRBV20-1|TRBJ1-6|few
TGCAGTGCTGAGACAGGGCGAAATTCACCCCTCCACTTT
CSAETGRNSPLHF
>TRBD2|TRBV28|TRBJ2-7|many
TGTGCCAGCAGTTTTATGAGCGGGGCTTACGAGCAGTACTTC
CASSFMSGAYEQYF
>NA|TRBV6-6|TRBJ2-7|many
TGTGCCAGCAGGGGTCCAGCCTACGAGCAGTACTTC
CASRGPAYEQYF
>NA|TRBV2|TRBJ2-5|NA
TGTGCCAGCAGTCGGAGACAGGCCCAGGAGACCCAGTACTTC
CASSRRQAQETQYF
>NA|TRBV12-5|TRBJ1-1|NA
TGTGCTAGTGGTTTGGTAGTAGGGCCAAAGGCTGAAGCTTTCTTT
CASGLVVGPKAEAFF
>TRBD1|TRBV6-2/TRBV6-3|TRBJ1-1|NA
TGTGCCAGCAGACCCGCGACAGGGGGCACTGAAGCTTTCTTT
CASRPATGGTEAFF
>NA|TRBV24-1|TRBJ1-5|few
TGTGCCACCAGTAAAACAGGGAGCAGCAATCAGCCCCAGCATTTT
CATSKTGSSNQPQHF
>NA|TRBV28|TRBJ2-1|NA
TGTGCCAGCAGGGGGTCTTTCCCCCCTAATGAGCAGTTCTTC
CASRGSFPPNEQFF
>TRBD1|TRBV5-5|TRBJ2-7|NA
TGTGCCAGCAGCTTCGGGACAGGGGCCTACGAGCAGTACTTC
CASSFGTGAYEQYF
>NA|TRBV6-2/TRBV6-3|TRBJ2-5|many
TGTGCCAGCAAACAAGTGGACAGCTACCAAGAGACCCAGTACTTC
CASKQVDSYQETQYF
>NA|TRBV28|TRBJ1-2|NA
TGTGCCAGCAGTCAACTAACAGGGTACGGCTACACCTTC
CASSQLTGYGYTF
>NA|TRBV3-1|TRBJ1-2|few
TGTGCCAGCAGCCAAGGAGTTTCCAACTATGGCTACACCTTC
CASSQGVSNYGYTF
>TRBD1|TRBV12-3/TRBV12-4|TRBJ1-2|few
TGTGCCAGCAGTGGCTCGACAGGGGGCCTCTATGGCTACACCTTC
CASSGSTGGLYGYTF
>NA|TRBV28|TRBJ2-7|many
TGTGCCAGCAGTTCGGACTACTACGAGCAGTACTTC
CASSSDYYEQYF